Sequencing of this T cell receptor beta chain was carried out in a study of T cells in Graves' hyperthyroidism and ophthalmopathy. The CDR3 totals 15 residues. V was pared by 5 bases and J by 0 bases, with 7 bases of the junction left unmatched. Per the germline V gene, CDR1 is SGHVS and CDR2 is FNYEAQ. Amplification yielded TCR beta CDR3 regions, with RNA transcripts as the source. TCR CDR3 underwent first-round RT-PCR with the HTBI primer set. TCRdb re-called the multiplex PCR reads through MiXCR, storing one row per CDR3 protein. Of roughly 570,000 distinct CDR3 sequences in the sample, approximately 44% were seen once.

The clonotype originates from a woman between 18 and 29 years old with Graves' hyperthyroidism. The rearrangement uses TRBV7-6 and TRBJ2-7; 7 bases align to TRBD2. Sequencing input: peripheral blood or thyroid tissue (not recorded which). The CDR3 reads CASSLSGVSSYEQYF. In DNA form, the CDR3 reads TGTGCCAGCAGCCTCAGCGGGGTAAGCTCCTACGAGCAGTACTTC.